What follows describes a single T cell receptor beta chain. Its antigen is undetermined. Trimming took off 5 bases at V and 5 bases at J, with 10 bases between the two ends. The germline V gene has CDR1 SNHLY and CDR2 FYNNEI. The CDR3 contains 13 residues. Time point in this sample: after neoadjuvant nivolumab, at surgical resection. The data belong to a study of neoadjuvant anti-PD-1 for oral cavity cancer. General study findings and limits: Higher pretreatment blood Treg/Th17 ratios correlated with higher pretreatment blood and lower post-treatment tumor TCRbeta clonality.

TCRdb's copy holds only in-frame clones and misses some; the assay was immunoSEQ multiplex PCR. Of some 29,000 clones detected, more than 65% appear once; the ten largest clones hold 3% to 3.5%. The source of this sequence is a person between 40 and 80 years old with oral cavity squamous cell carcinoma. The rearrangement joins TRBV2 to TRBJ1-5; TRBD1 is a possible D gene (6 bases). The sequenced sample was PBMCs, obtained after nivolumab (anti-PD-1) treatment. CDR3 region: CASSISGDQPQHF. The DNA for the CDR3 is TGTGCCAGCAGTATCTCAGGGGATCAGCCCCAGCATTTT.